This T cell receptor (beta chain) was captured in a study of tumour-infiltrating T cells in Burkitt lymphoma. Turning to the study itself: This cohort included all epidemiological subtypes of Burkitt lymphoma.

The table lists this clone with a few counts. This table comes from immunoSEQ multiplex PCR, and its TCRdb copy is limited to in-frame clones, with some not included. The sample consists of approximately 2,500 clones, about 14% of them appearing once. This clonotype was obtained from a human donor with Burkitt lymphoma. Sequenced material: tumor tissue.

The CDR3 region has the DNA TGTGCCAGCAGTGAACGGATCGGGGGAGCTGGCTACACCTTC. Its protein product is CASSERIGGAGYTF. V and J are TRBV2 and TRBJ1-2; tentative D call: TRBD1 (5 bases). CDR3 size: 14 residues. Trimming removed 2 bases at V and 7 bases at J, with 14 bases between. Looked up from germline, CDR1 is SNHLY and CDR2 is FYNNEI.